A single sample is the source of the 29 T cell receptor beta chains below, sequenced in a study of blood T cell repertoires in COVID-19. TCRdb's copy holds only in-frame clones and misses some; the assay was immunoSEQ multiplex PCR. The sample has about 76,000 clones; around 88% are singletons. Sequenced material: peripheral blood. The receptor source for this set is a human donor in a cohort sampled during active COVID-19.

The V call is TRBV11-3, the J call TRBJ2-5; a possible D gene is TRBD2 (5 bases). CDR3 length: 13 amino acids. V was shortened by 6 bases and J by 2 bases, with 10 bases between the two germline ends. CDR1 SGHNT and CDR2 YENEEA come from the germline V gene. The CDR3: CASSNDYQETQYF. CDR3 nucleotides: TGTGCCAGCAGTAACGACTATCAAGAGACCCAGTACTTC.

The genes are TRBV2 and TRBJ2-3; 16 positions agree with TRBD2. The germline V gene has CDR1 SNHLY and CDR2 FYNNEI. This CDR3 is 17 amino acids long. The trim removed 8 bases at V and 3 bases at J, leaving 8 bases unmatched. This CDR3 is CASFRGGLAGGTDTQYF. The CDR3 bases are TGTGCCAGCTTTCGAGGGGGACTAGCGGGAGGGACAGATACGCAGTATTTT.

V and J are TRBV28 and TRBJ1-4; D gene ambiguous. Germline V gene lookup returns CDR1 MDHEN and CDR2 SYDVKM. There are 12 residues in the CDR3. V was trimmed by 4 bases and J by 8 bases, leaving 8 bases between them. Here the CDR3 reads CASSSPLEKLFF. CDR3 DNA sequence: TGTGCCAGCAGTTCTCCCTTGGAAAAACTGTTTTTT.

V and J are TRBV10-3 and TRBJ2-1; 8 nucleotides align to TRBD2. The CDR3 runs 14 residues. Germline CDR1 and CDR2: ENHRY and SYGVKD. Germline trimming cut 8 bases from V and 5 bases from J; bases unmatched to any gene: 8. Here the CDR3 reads CAIAFRGGDNEQFF. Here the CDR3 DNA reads TGTGCCATCGCGTTCCGGGGGGGGGACAATGAGCAGTTCTTC.

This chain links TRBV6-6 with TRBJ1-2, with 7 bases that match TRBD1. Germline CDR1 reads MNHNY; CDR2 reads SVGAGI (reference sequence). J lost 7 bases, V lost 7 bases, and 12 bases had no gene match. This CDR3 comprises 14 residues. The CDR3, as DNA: TGTGCCAGCACAGGGACAGCCACCTACGGTGGCTACACCTTC. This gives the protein CASTGTATYGGYTF.

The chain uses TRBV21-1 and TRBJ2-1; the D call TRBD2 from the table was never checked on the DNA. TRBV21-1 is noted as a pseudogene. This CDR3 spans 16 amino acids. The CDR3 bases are TGTGCCAGCAGCAAAGTCGGCGGGAGCTCCTACAATGAGCAGTTCTTC. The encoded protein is CASSKVGGSSYNEQFF.

For the CDR3, the DNA is TGTGCCAGCAGCCCAACAGAGAACTATGGCTACACCTTC. As protein: CASSPTENYGYTF. This chain links TRBV6-2 or TRBV6-3 with TRBJ1-2, with D unclear. The CDR3 has 13 residues. Trimming shortened V by 6 bases and J by 2 bases, and 10 bases separated the two germline ends. In germline, CDR1 is MNHEY, CDR2 SVGEGT.

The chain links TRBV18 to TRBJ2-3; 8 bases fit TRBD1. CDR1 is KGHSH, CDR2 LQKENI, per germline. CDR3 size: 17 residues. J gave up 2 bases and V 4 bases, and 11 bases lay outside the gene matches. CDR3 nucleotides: TGTGCCAGCTCACTTGGACAGGGCGATTTTTCCACAGATACGCAGTATTTT. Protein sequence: CASSLGQGDFSTDTQYF. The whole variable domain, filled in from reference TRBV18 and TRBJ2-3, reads NAGVMQNPRHLVRRRGQEARLRCSPMKGHSHVYWYRQLPEEGLKFMVYLQKENIIDESGMPKERFSAEFPKEGPSILRIQQVVRGDSAAYFCASSLGQGDFSTDTQYFGPGTRLTVL.

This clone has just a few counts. CDR3 loop: CAWSPPLGGNSYEQYF. The DNA of the CDR3 is TGTGCCTGGAGTCCGCCCCTGGGCGGGAACTCTTACGAGCAGTACTTC. The J gene is TRBJ2-7, the V gene TRBV30; D perhaps matches TRBD2 (6 bases). Germline V gives CDR1 GTSNPN, CDR2 SVGIG (reference sequence). The V and J ends lost 2 bases and 4 bases respectively, with 21 bases between them. The CDR3 contains 16 residues.

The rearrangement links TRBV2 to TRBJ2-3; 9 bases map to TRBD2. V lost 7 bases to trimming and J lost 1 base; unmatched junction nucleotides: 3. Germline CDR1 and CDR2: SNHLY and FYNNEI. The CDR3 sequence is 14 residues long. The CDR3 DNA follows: TGTGCCAGCACCGGGACTAGCCGCACAGATACGCAGTATTTT. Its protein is CASTGTSRTDTQYF. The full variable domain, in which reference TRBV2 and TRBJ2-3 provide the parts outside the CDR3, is EPEVTQTPSHQVTQMGQEVILRCVPISNHLYFYWYRQILGQKVEFLVSFYNNEISEKSEIFDDQFSVERPDGSNFTLKIRSTKLEDSAMYFCASTGTSRTDTQYFGPGTRLTVL.

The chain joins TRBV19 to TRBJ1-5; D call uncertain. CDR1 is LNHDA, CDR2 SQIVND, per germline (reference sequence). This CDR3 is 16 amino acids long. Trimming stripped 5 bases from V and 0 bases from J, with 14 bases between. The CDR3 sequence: CASSPFGSDSNQPQHF. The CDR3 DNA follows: TGTGCCAGTAGTCCCTTCGGGAGCGATAGCAATCAGCCCCAGCATTTT. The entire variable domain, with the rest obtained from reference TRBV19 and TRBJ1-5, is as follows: DGGITQSPKYLFRKEGQNVTLSCEQNLNHDAMYWYRQDPGQGLRLIYYSQIVNDFQKGDIAEGYSVSREKKESFPLTVTSAQKNPTAFYLCASSPFGSDSNQPQHFGDGTRLSIL.

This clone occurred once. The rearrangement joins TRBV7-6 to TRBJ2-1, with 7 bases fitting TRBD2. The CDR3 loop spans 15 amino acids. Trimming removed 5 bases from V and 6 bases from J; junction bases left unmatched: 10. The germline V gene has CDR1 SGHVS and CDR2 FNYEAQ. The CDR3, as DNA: TGTGCCAGCAGCCCGTGGGGGGGAGGGCCCAATGAGCAGTTCTTC. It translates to CASSPWGGGPNEQFF.

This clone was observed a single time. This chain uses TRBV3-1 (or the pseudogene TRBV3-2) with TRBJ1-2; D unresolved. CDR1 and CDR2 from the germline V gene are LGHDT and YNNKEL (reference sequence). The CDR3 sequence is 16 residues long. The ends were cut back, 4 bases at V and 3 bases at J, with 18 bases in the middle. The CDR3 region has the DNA TGTGCCAGCAGCCCCCCTCGGCCAGCGCTTGACTATGGCTACACCTTC. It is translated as CASSPPRPALDYGYTF.

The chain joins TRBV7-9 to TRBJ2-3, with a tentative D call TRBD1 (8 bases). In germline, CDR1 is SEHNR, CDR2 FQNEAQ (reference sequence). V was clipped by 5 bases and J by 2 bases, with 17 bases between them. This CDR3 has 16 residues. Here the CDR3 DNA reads TGTGCCAGCAGCATCTACAGGGGGGGGACCACAGATACGCAGTATTTT. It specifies CASSIYRGGTTDTQYF. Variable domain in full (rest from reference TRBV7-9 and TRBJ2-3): DTGVSQNPRHKITKRGQNVTFRCDPISEHNRLYWYRQTLGQGPEFLTYFQNEAQLEKSRLLSDRFSAERPKGSFSTLEIQRTEQGDSAMYLCASSIYRGGTTDTQYFGPGTRLTVL.

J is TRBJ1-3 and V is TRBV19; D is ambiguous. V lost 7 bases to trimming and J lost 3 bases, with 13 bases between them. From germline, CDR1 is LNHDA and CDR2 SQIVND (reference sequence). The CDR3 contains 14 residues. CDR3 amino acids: CASKNNRFGNTIYF. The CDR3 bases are TGTGCCAGTAAAAACAACAGATTTGGAAACACCATATATTTT. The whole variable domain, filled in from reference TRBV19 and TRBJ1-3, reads DGGITQSPKYLFRKEGQNVTLSCEQNLNHDAMYWYRQDPGQGLRLIYYSQIVNDFQKGDIAEGYSVSREKKESFPLTVTSAQKNPTAFYLCASKNNRFGNTIYFGEGSWLTVV.

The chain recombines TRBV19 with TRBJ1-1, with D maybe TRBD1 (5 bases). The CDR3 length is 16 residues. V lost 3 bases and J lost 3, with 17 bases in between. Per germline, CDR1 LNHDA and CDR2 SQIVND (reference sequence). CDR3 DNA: TGTGCCAGTAGTATGAGGGCGGGGACTTTGGACACTGAAGCTTTCTTT. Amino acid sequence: CASSMRAGTLDTEAFF.

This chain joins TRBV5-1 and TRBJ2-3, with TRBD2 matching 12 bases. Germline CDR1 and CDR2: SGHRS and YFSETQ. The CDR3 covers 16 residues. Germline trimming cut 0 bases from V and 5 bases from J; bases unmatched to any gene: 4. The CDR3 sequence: CASSLGLAGEIDTQYF. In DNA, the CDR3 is TGCGCCAGCAGCTTGGGACTAGCGGGGGAGATAGATACGCAGTATTTT. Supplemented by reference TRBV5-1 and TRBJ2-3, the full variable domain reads KAGVTQTPRYLIKTRGQQVTLSCSPISGHRSVSWYQQTPGQGLQFLFEYFSETQRNKGNFPGRFSGRQFSNSRSEMNVSTLELGDSALYLCASSLGLAGEIDTQYFGPGTRLTVL.

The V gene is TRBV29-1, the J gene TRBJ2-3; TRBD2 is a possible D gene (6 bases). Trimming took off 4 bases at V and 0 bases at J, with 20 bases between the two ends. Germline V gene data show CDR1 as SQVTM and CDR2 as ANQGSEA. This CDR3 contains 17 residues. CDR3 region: CSVGGEAGRTSTDTQYF. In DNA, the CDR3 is TGCAGCGTTGGAGGGGAGGCCGGGCGAACTAGCACAGATACGCAGTATTTT.

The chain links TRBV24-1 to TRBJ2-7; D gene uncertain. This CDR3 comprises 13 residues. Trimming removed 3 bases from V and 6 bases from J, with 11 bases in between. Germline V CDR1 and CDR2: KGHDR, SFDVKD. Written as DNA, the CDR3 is TGTGCCACCAGTGATCCCCCTTCCGGCGAGCAGTACTTC. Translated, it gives CATSDPPSGEQYF.

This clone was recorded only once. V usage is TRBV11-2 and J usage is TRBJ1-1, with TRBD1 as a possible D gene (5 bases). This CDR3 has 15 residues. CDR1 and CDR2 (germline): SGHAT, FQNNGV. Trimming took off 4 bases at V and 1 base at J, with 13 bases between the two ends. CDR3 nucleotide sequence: TGTGCCAGCAGCTGGTCAGGGATGGGGAACACTGAAGCTTTCTTT. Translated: CASSWSGMGNTEAFF.

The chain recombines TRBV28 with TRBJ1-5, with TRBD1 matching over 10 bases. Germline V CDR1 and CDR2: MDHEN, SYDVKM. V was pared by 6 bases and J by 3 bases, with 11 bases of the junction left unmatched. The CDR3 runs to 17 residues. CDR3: CASSPNPGQGINQPQHF. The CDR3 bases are TGTGCCAGCAGCCCGAATCCGGGACAGGGGATCAATCAGCCCCAGCATTTT.

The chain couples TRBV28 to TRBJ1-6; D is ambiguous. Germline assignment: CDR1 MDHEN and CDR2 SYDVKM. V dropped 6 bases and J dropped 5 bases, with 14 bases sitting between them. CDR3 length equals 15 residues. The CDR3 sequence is CASSSLYGDNSPLHF. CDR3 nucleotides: TGTGCCAGCAGCTCCCTGTACGGGGATAATTCACCCCTCCACTTT. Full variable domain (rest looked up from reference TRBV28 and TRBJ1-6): DVKVTQSSRYLVKRTGEKVFLECVQDMDHENMFWYRQDPGLGLRLIYFSYDVKMKEKGDIPEGYSVSREKKERFSLILESASTNQTSMYLCASSSLYGDNSPLHFGNGTRLTVT.

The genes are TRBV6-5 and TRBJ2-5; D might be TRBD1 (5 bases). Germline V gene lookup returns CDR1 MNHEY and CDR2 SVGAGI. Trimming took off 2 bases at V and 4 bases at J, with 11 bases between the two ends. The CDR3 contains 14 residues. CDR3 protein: CASSYRIGVETQYF. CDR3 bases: TGTGCCAGCAGTTACAGGATAGGGGTAGAGACCCAGTACTTC.

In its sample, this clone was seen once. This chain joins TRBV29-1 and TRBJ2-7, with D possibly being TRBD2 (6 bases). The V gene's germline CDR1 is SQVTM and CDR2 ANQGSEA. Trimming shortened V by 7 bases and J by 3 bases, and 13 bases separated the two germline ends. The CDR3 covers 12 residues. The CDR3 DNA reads TGCAGCGCCTTAGGCGGGATCTACGAGCAGTACTTC. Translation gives CSALGGIYEQYF.

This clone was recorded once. The CDR3 coding sequence is TGTGCCACCAGTGACGAGGACAGGGCTAAGACCCAGTACTTC. It specifies CATSDEDRAKTQYF. This chain joins TRBV24-1 and TRBJ2-5, with 8 bases identical to TRBD1. Germline loops: CDR1 KGHDR, CDR2 SFDVKD. The CDR3 is 14 residues long. V shed 4 bases, J shed 6 bases, and the junction held 6 bases outside the gene matches.

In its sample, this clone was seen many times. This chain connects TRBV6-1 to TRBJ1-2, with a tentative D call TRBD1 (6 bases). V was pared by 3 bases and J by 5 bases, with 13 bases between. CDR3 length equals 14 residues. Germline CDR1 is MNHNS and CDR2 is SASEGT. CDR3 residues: CASSDRDMPYGYTF. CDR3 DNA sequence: TGTGCCAGCAGTGACCGGGACATGCCGTATGGCTACACCTTC.

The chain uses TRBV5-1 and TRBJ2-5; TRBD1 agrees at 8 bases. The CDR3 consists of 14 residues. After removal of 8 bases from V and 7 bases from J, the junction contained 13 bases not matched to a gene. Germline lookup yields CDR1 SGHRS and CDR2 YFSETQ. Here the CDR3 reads CASSPGQEYGTQYF. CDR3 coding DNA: TGCGCCAGTTCCCCGGGACAGGAGTATGGGACCCAGTACTTC.

Written as DNA, the CDR3 is TGTGCCAGCAGTTTAGTACAGATGAACACTGAAGCTTTCTTT. This translates into CASSLVQMNTEAFF. The chain recombines TRBV28 with TRBJ1-1, with D unresolved. This CDR3 has 14 residues. The ends were cut back, 2 bases at V and 0 bases at J, with 7 bases in the middle. Germline V gives CDR1 MDHEN, CDR2 SYDVKM. The whole variable domain, remainder taken from reference TRBV28 and TRBJ1-1, is DVKVTQSSRYLVKRTGEKVFLECVQDMDHENMFWYRQDPGLGLRLIYFSYDVKMKEKGDIPEGYSVSREKKERFSLILESASTNQTSMYLCASSLVQMNTEAFFGQGTRLTVV.

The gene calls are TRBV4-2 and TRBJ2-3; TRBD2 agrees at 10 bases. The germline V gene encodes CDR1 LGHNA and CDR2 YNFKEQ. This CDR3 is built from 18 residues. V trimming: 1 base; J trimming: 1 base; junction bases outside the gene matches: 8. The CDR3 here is CASSQASGGAGGTDTQYF. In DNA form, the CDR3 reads TGTGCCAGCAGCCAAGCGAGCGGGGGGGCCGGAGGCACAGATACGCAGTATTTT.